The T cell receptor (beta chain) under discussion was sequenced for a study of blood T cell repertoires in COVID-19. Study overall: PBMCs, B-cell-depleted T cells, or T cells provided the cDNA or gDNA that made up the material.

Seattle patients were enrolled during active infection and followed longitudinally. The germline V and J ends were trimmed by 0 bases and 3 bases, with 12 bases remaining between them. Germline CDR1 is LGHDT and CDR2 is YNNKEL (reference sequence). The CDR3 consists of 15 residues. Authors' processing steps: Quantification of nucleated cells was approximated via reference gene primer amplification. The table came from immunoSEQ multiplex PCR; TCRdb's copy has only in-frame clones and leaves some out. V and J calls plus clone size are reproduced from that table; the DNA served to infer D and trimming. Of some 62,000 clones listed, around 80% are singletons.

The TCR comes from a man between 60 and 70 years old with COVID-19, enrolled during active disease. Sequenced sample: peripheral blood. The chain uses TRBV3-1 (or the pseudogene TRBV3-2) and TRBJ2-7; unclear D gene. The CDR3 reads CASSQELARVYEQYF. The DNA of the CDR3 is TGTGCCAGCAGCCAAGAATTGGCCCGTGTCTACGAGCAGTACTTC.